The clone carrying this TCR beta chain was observed at least ten times. Trimming pared 1 base from V and 2 bases from J, leaving 12 bases between. Germline V gene sequence: CDR1 SGHVS, CDR2 FQNEAQ. This CDR3 comprises 15 residues. Noted time point: sample taken at primary tumor resection. Whole RNA was taken from tumor, nontumor lung or frozen PBMC; it was then sequenced unsorted. The sample is drawn from a study of spatial heterogeneity in lung cancer. TCRdb fed the 5' RACE reads into MiXCR, producing one record per CDR3 protein. Of some 47,000 distinct CDR3 sequences in the sample, 6.5% to 8% were seen once.

The rearrangement links TRBV7-8 to TRBJ2-7, with D hard to call. The receptor comes from a female donor with early-stage non-small cell lung cancer. Sequenced material: PBMCs, taken at surgery. In nucleotides, the CDR3 is TGTGCCAGCAGCTTAGAGGTCCGTTCGGCCTACGAGCAGTACTTC. Translating gives CASSLEVRSAYEQYF.